Shown below are 12 T cell receptor beta chains from a single sample sequenced in a study of T cells after yellow fever vaccination. TCRdb called the 5' RACE reads again in MiXCR, with one record for every CDR3 protein. The table includes about 99,000 distinct CDR3 sequences, about 6% detected once. This material consisted of CD8+ T cells sorted from PBMCs, taken 10 days after the yellow fever booster vaccination. These receptors all stem from a man aged 18 to 35 who received the YFV17D yellow fever vaccine.

V is TRBV13 and J is TRBJ1-2; maybe TRBD1 (5 bases). In germline, CDR1 is PRHDT, CDR2 FYEKMQ (reference sequence). The length of the CDR3 is 14 residues. V lost 5 bases, J lost 3 bases, and 13 bases lay in between. CDR3: CASSQGGTDYGYTF. Here the CDR3 DNA reads TGTGCCAGCAGCCAAGGCGGGACGGACTATGGCTACACCTTC.

This clonotype was seen only a few times. The V gene is TRBV4-3, the J gene TRBJ2-5; 9 bases map to TRBD2. The V segment lost 3 bases and the J segment 4 bases; nucleotides outside the gene matches: 9. The CDR3 consists of 16 residues. Germline V CDR1 and CDR2: LGHNA, YSLEER. CDR3 region: CASSQRGGGAAETQYF. The CDR3 DNA reads as TGCGCCAGCAGCCAGAGGGGCGGGGGGGCCGCAGAGACCCAGTACTTC.

The rearrangement joins TRBV7-6 to TRBJ2-2, with unresolved D. The germline V gene has CDR1 SGHVS and CDR2 FNYEAQ. CDR3 length: 15 residues. Trimming took 4 bases from V and 1 from J, leaving 10 bases between them. CDR3 residues: CASSSRGWNTGELFF. In nucleotides, the CDR3 is TGTGCCAGCAGCTCAAGAGGCTGGAACACCGGGGAGCTGTTTTTT.

The chain joins TRBV7-9 to TRBJ2-5; D is possibly TRBD2 (6 bases). CDR1 and CDR2 (germline): SEHNR, FQNEAQ (reference sequence). This CDR3 is built from 18 residues. Trimming took 5 bases from V and 4 from J, leaving 26 bases between them. CDR3 residues: CASSPRPEEGRFVETQYF. In DNA, the CDR3 is TGTGCCAGCAGCCCACGGCCTGAGGAGGGGAGGTTCGTAGAGACCCAGTACTTC.

This clonotype appeared a few times. This chain uses TRBV12-3 or TRBV12-4 with TRBJ2-7; 11 nucleotides agree with TRBD2. This CDR3 is built from 18 residues. J gave up 5 bases and V 6 bases, and 18 bases lay outside the gene matches. This chain's CDR3 is CASSTVWGSGGAPNEQYF. CDR3 coding DNA: TGTGCCAGCAGCACCGTCTGGGGTAGCGGGGGGGCCCCCAACGAGCAGTACTTC.

The CDR3 sequence: CASSPLLGGRFDEQFF. The CDR3 coding sequence is TGTGCCAGCAGTCCCCTCCTCGGGGGGCGCTTCGATGAGCAGTTCTTC. The rearrangement joins TRBV27 to TRBJ2-1, with D maybe TRBD2 (7 bases). This CDR3 is 16 amino acids long. Germline V gene data show CDR1 as MNHEY and CDR2 as SMNVEV (reference sequence). Deletions cut 5 bases from V and 8 bases from J, with 22 bases between.

This clonotype came up a few times. The chain carries TRBV6-6 and TRBJ2-2, with D unclear. Trimming cost V 8 bases and J 6 bases, with 7 bases left between them. Germline CDR1 and CDR2: MNHNY and SVGAGI (reference sequence). The CDR3 contains 11 residues. The CDR3 protein is CASRYPGELFF. The CDR3 nucleotides read TGTGCCAGCCGCTATCCCGGGGAGCTGTTTTTT.

This clonotype has a handful of counts. The rearrangement links TRBV5-6 to TRBJ2-7; D is tentatively TRBD1 or TRBD2 (5 bases each). Trimming removed 2 bases from V and 2 bases from J, with 14 bases in between. CDR3 size: 15 residues. Germline values: CDR1 SGHDT, CDR2 YYEEEE. CDR3 nucleotides: TGTGCCAGCAGCTTTTGGGGGAGTGGGCCCTACGAGCAGTACGTC. The encoded protein is CASSFWGSGPYEQYV.

This clonotype came up once. The rearrangement links TRBV20-1 to TRBJ1-5; D remains unclear. The CDR3 loop spans 16 amino acids. V lost 1 base and J lost 1, with 14 bases in between. Germline CDR1 and CDR2: DFQATT and SNEGSKA (reference sequence). Here the CDR3 reads CSARGYGEGSNQPQHF. The CDR3, as DNA: TGCAGTGCTAGAGGTTACGGGGAAGGAAGCAATCAGCCCCAGCATTTT.

The table lists this clonotype with many counts. The chain employs TRBV5-1 and TRBJ2-3; 8 bases map to TRBD1. Germline assignment: CDR1 SGHRS and CDR2 YFSETQ. The CDR3 has 13 residues. Unmatched junction bases numbered 7, after V lost 9 bases and J lost 4 bases. DNA for the CDR3: TGCGCCACCAAAAACAGGGGGGCAGATACGCAGTATTTT. As protein: CATKNRGADTQYF. Combining the CDR3 with reference TRBV5-1 and TRBJ2-3 gives the whole variable domain KAGVTQTPRYLIKTRGQQVTLSCSPISGHRSVSWYQQTPGQGLQFLFEYFSETQRNKGNFPGRFSGRQFSNSRSEMNVSTLELGDSALYLCATKNRGADTQYFGPGTRLTVL.

This clonotype was seen ten or more times. This sequence joins TRBV4-1 and TRBJ2-7; the match to TRBD1 covers 10 bases. V lost 4 bases to trimming and J lost 2 bases; unmatched junction nucleotides: 8. Germline CDR1 is MGHRA and CDR2 is YSYEKL. The CDR3 runs 16 residues. CDR3 coding DNA: TGCGCCAGCAGCCCGATCGGGACAGGGGCGGCCTACGAGCAGTACTTC. Its translation: CASSPIGTGAAYEQYF.

This clonotype appeared many times. This chain connects TRBV20-1 to TRBJ2-5; D tentatively reads TRBD1 or TRBD2 (5 bases each). Germline V gene data show CDR1 as DFQATT and CDR2 as SNEGSKA (reference sequence). The V gene lost 6 bases and the J gene lost 2 bases, with 13 bases spanning the gap. The CDR3 has 13 amino acids. The chain's CDR3 is CSAKPGRQETQYF. The CDR3 nucleotides are TGCAGTGCAAAACCGGGACGGCAAGAGACCCAGTACTTC.